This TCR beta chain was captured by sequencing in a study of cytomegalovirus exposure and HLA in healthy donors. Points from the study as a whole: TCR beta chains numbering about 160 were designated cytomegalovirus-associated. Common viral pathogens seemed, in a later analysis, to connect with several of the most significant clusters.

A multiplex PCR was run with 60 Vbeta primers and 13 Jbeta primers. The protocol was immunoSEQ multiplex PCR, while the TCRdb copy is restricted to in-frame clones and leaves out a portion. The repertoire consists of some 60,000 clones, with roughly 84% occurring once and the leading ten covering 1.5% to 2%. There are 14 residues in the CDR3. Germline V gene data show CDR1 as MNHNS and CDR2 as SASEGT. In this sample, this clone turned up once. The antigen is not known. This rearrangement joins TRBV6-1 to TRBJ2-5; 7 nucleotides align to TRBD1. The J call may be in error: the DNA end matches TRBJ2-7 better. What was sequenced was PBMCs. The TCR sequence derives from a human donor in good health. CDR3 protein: CASTRQGNNYEQYF. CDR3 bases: TGTGCCAGCACTAGACAGGGCAACAACTACGAGCAGTACTTC.